This passage covers 8 T cell receptor beta chains from one sample sequenced in a study of CD8 T cells in ankylosing spondylitis. Regarding the study as a whole: Seemingly characteristic of ankylosing spondylitis blood was a TCR beta motif consisting of roughly 8 highly homologous variants.

These receptors lack a known antigen. TCRdb re-derived calls from the 5' RACE reads in MiXCR, one entry per CDR3 protein. The sample consists of about 750,000 distinct CDR3 sequences, roughly 19% of them appearing once. Material: blood, either unsorted or a sorted T cell fraction (not recorded which). The receptor set was obtained from a male donor with ankylosing spondylitis.

The chain is built from TRBV12-3 or TRBV12-4 and TRBJ2-3; 7 bases match TRBD2. CDR3 length: 16 amino acids. V shed 5 bases and J 5 bases; nucleotides not matched to a gene: 13. The CDR3 DNA follows: TGTGCCAGCAGTCCCCCTGGCGGGAGAGGAGGAGATACGCAGTATTTT. Its translation is CASSPPGGRGGDTQYF.

This clonotype has more than one count but fewer than ten. This rearrangement joins TRBV7-2 to TRBJ1-6; D remains unclear. The CDR3 spans 13 residues. Trimming cost V 5 bases and J 5 bases, with 7 bases left between them. Germline V gene lookup returns CDR1 SGHTA and CDR2 FQGNSA. CDR3 coding DNA: TGTGCCAGCAGCCACGGAAATAATTCACCCCTCCACTTT. As protein: CASSHGNNSPLHF.

This clonotype has a handful of counts. This rearrangement joins TRBV10-3 to TRBJ2-2, with D possibly being TRBD1 or TRBD2 (7 bases each). The CDR3 extends over 15 amino acids. CDR1 is ENHRY and CDR2 is SYGVKD in the germline V gene. V was clipped by 3 bases and J by 6 bases, with 14 bases between them. CDR3: CAISDGTTGAGELFF. The CDR3 DNA reads TGTGCCATCAGTGACGGGACTACAGGGGCCGGGGAGCTGTTTTTT.

This clonotype has ten or more counts. The chain has TRBV29-1 and TRBJ2-7; 9 bases agree with TRBD2. The CDR3 consists of 14 residues. CDR1 is SQVTM and CDR2 is ANQGSEA in the germline V gene. Trimming took 7 bases from V and 5 from J; bases not matched to a gene: 12. DNA for the CDR3: TGCAGCGCCCTCGAACCTAGCGGGGCGCACGAGCAGTACTTC. Translated, it gives CSALEPSGAHEQYF.

This clonotype came up many times. The V gene is TRBV13, the J gene TRBJ2-3; 12 bases match TRBD2. With 5 bases clipped from V and 2 bases from J, the junction kept 5 bases outside the gene matches. Germline V gives CDR1 PRHDT, CDR2 FYEKMQ (reference sequence). The CDR3 contains 16 residues. The CDR3 DNA sequence: TGTGCCAGCAGCACCGGACTAGCGGGATACACAGATACGCAGTATTTT. Its protein product is CASSTGLAGYTDTQYF.

V gene TRBV28 combines with J gene TRBJ2-1, with 7 bases identical to TRBD1. Germline V gene data show CDR1 as MDHEN and CDR2 as SYDVKM. Trimming took 3 bases from V and 0 from J; bases not matched to a gene: 2. This CDR3 has 15 amino acids. The CDR3 DNA reads as TGTGCCAGCAGTTTCCGGGACAGCTCCTACAATGAGCAGTTCTTC. It encodes CASSFRDSSYNEQFF.

This clonotype was detected ten times or more. The chain employs TRBV29-1 and TRBJ2-2; no firm D call. CDR1 SQVTM and CDR2 ANQGSEA come from the germline V gene. The CDR3 has 12 amino acids. V lost 5 bases and J lost 8, with 12 bases in between. DNA for the CDR3: TGCAGCGTTACCACCCCCAGGGGGGAGCTGTTTTTT. Protein: CSVTTPRGELFF.

This clonotype showed up just a few times. V and J are TRBV19 and TRBJ1-1; D gene ambiguous. The V gene's germline CDR1 is LNHDA and CDR2 SQIVND (reference sequence). Trimming left V 11 bases short and J 0 bases short, with 10 bases between. The CDR3 covers 12 residues. The CDR3 sequence: CAPSTMNTEAFF. The CDR3 nucleotides read TGTGCCCCCTCCACCATGAACACTGAAGCTTTCTTT.